The clone carrying this T cell receptor beta chain came up many times. Its ends do not fully match the called genes, so a read error is possible. The sample comes from a study of T cells in Graves' hyperthyroidism and ophthalmopathy. Ophthalmopathy patients showed a Clinical Activity Score of at least 3, NOSPECS grade of at least 4 and duration under 3 months. Amplification of TCR beta CDR3 regions used RNA as the template. Using the HTBI primer set, a first-round RT-PCR was run on the TCR CDR3. In TCRdb, the multiplex PCR reads were re-called with MiXCR into one record per CDR3 protein. The profile shows about 400,000 distinct CDR3 sequences, around an eighth of them singletons. Sequenced material: blood. The TCR comes from a man in his forties or fifties with Graves' ophthalmopathy.

DNA of the CDR3: TGCAATGCTAGAGATAAGGGTATATCGGGTGAAAAACTGTTTTTT. It codes for CNARDKGISGEKLFF. The chain is built from TRBV20-1 and TRBJ1-4; D is unclear. The CDR3 runs to 15 residues. The germline V gene has CDR1 DFQATT and CDR2 SNEGSKA (reference sequence).